The 8 T cell receptor beta chains listed next were all sequenced from one sample in a study of blood T cells in healthy people across ages. A second roughly 6 to 12 cycle PCR used barcoded and J-beta primers. TCRdb re-analysed the 5' RACE reads in MiXCR, keeping a single row per CDR3 protein. The table lists about 830,000 distinct CDR3 sequences, less than 80% of them singletons. Sequenced: blood. The receptors shown here come from a man younger than 40 in good health.

This clonotype was seen a single time. The V and J genes are TRBV7-2 and TRBJ2-5; D is undetermined. The CDR3 runs to 15 residues. Trimming cost V 1 base and J 11 bases, with 20 bases left between them. Germline CDR1 SGHTA, CDR2 FQGNSA. The chain's CDR3 is CASSLVGTTNPTQYF. Written as DNA, the CDR3 is TGTGCCAGCAGCTTAGTTGGAACCACTAACCCCACGCAGTACTTC.

On this clonotype itself: Mismatch with germline at one junction end may stem from a read error. V is TRBV4-2 and J is TRBJ1-5, with TRBD1 matching 11 bases. The CDR3 is made up of 15 amino acids. Per germline, CDR1 LGHNA and CDR2 YNFKEQ. CDR3 bases: TGTGCCAGCAGCCACCGGACAGGGGGCAACCAGCCCCAGCATTTT. Encoded protein: CASSHRTGGNQPQHF.

The V gene is TRBV27, the J gene TRBJ2-7; D is possibly TRBD2 (5 bases). CDR1 is MNHEY, CDR2 SMNVEV, per germline (reference sequence). V was trimmed by 4 bases and J by 6 bases, leaving 13 bases between them. This CDR3 has 13 amino acids. The CDR3 loop reads CASSSSGSSEQYF. The CDR3 region has the DNA TGTGCCAGCAGTTCCTCGGGGAGTAGCGAGCAGTACTTC.

This chain connects TRBV6-6 to TRBJ2-5; 7 nucleotides match TRBD2. The V and J ends lost 2 bases and 11 bases, in that order; junction bases with no gene match: 8. Germline assignment: CDR1 MNHNY and CDR2 SVGAGI (reference sequence). This CDR3 is 13 amino acids long. CDR3 sequence (DNA): TGTGCCAGCAGTTACGTGGGGGGGAGTGAGCAGTACTTC. This encodes CASSYVGGSEQYF.

V and J are TRBV7-9 and TRBJ2-4, with D tentatively TRBD2 (6 bases). Looked up from germline, CDR1 is SEHNR and CDR2 is FQNEAQ (reference sequence). With 5 bases removed from V and 4 bases from J, the gap between germline ends came to 30 bases. This CDR3 spans 20 amino acids. The DNA of the CDR3 is TGTGCCAGCAGCCAGCCAACCTTGCGGGACTCCCTACAGATTAAAAACATTCAGTACTTC. Translating gives CASSQPTLRDSLQIKNIQYF. The variable domain in full, completed from reference TRBV7-9 and TRBJ2-4, reads DTGVSQNPRHKITKRGQNVTFRCDPISEHNRLYWYRQTLGQGPEFLTYFQNEAQLEKSRLLSDRFSAERPKGSFSTLEIQRTEQGDSAMYLCASSQPTLRDSLQIKNIQYFGAGTRLSVL.

The rearrangement joins TRBV29-1 to TRBJ2-3; D may be TRBD1 (5 bases). CDR1 is SQVTM and CDR2 is ANQGSEA in the germline V gene. The CDR3 is made up of 17 amino acids. Trimming pared 0 bases from V and 0 bases from J, leaving 16 bases between. CDR3 sequence: CSVEDLDNRWSTDTQYF. The CDR3 DNA reads TGCAGCGTTGAAGATCTGGACAACCGATGGAGCACAGATACGCAGTATTTT.

This rearrangement joins TRBV4-3 to TRBJ1-1; D is ambiguous. The V end was cut by 0 bases, the J end by 0 bases, with 11 bases between. Germline CDR1 and CDR2: LGHNA and YSLEER. There are 16 residues in the CDR3. Here the CDR3 reads CASSQEPQTMNTEAFF. CDR3 nucleotide sequence: TGCGCCAGCAGCCAAGAGCCCCAGACCATGAACACTGAAGCTTTCTTT.

This clonotype was detected only once. This rearrangement joins TRBV4-1 to TRBJ2-5, with a weak D call TRBD2 (6 bases). V was cut by 2 bases and J by 2 bases, with 9 bases left in between. Germline CDR1 is MGHRA and CDR2 is YSYEKL. This CDR3 has 14 amino acids. The CDR3 DNA follows: TGCGCCAGCAGCCAACATAGCGGACAAGAGACCCAGTACTTC. Translated, it gives CASSQHSGQETQYF.